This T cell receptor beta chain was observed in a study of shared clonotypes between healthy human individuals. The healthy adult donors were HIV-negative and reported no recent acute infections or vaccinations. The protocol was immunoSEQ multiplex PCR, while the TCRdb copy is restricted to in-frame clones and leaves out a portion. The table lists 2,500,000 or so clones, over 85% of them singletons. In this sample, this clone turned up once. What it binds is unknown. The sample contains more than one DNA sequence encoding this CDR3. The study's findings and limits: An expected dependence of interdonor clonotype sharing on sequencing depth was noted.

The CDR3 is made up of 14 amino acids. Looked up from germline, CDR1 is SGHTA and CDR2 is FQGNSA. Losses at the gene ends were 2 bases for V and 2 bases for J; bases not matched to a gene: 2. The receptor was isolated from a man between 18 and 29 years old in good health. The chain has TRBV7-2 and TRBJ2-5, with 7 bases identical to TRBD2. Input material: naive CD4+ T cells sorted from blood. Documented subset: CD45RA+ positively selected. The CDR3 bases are TGTGCCAGCAGCTTATGGGGGGGGCAAGAGACCCAGTACTTC. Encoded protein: CASSLWGGQETQYF.